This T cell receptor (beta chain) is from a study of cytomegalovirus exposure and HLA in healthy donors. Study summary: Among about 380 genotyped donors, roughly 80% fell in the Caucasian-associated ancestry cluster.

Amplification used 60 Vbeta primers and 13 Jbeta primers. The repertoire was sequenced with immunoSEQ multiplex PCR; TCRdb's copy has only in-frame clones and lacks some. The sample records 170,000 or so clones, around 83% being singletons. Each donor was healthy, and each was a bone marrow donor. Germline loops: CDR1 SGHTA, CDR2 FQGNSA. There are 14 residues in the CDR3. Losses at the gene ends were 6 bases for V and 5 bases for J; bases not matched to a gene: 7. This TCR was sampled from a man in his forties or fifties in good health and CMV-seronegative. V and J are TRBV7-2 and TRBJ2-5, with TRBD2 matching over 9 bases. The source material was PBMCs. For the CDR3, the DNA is TGTGCCAGCAGGGTGACTAGCGGCGGGGAGACCCAGTACTTC. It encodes CASRVTSGGETQYF.